This TCR beta chain was obtained from a study of CD8 T cells in Susac syndrome. An input of about 0.5 to 1 ug of RNA was subjected to reverse transcription using random hexamers. TCRdb reprocessed the immunoSEQ multiplex PCR reads with MiXCR, giving one entry per CDR3 protein. The sample lists some 76,000 distinct CDR3 sequences, roughly nine tenths occurring once. The CDR3 has 11 amino acids. Germline lookup yields CDR1 MNHEY and CDR2 SMNVEV (reference sequence). Trimming removed 5 bases at V and 9 bases at J, with 8 bases between. The gene calls are TRBV27 and TRBJ2-1, with D possibly being TRBD1 (6 bases). Sequenced sample: CD8+ T cells from PBMCs. This TCR came from a human donor with multiple sclerosis. The CDR3 nucleotides are TGTGCCAGCAGTAACAGGGTTGAGCAGTTCTTC. Its translation: CASSNRVEQFF.